This TCR beta chain was sequenced for a study of T cell changes during pregnancy in multiple sclerosis. Germline CDR1 is SEHNR and CDR2 is FQNEAQ (reference sequence). With 1 base removed from V and 1 base from J, the gap between germline ends came to 14 bases. The CDR3 contains 17 residues. Clones were read by immunoSEQ multiplex PCR, and TCRdb kept only the in-frame ones, dropping some. The data show about 44,000 clones, with over 85% seen just once and roughly 0.5% held by the top ten. This clonotype was sampled from a female donor with multiple sclerosis, enrolled in a pregnancy study. Sequencing used CD4+ T cells from peripheral blood mononuclear cells, obtained in the first trimester of pregnancy. V usage is TRBV7-9 and J usage is TRBJ2-1; the D gene is possibly TRBD1 (6 bases). CDR3 nucleotide sequence: TGTGCCAGCAGCTTAGGCACAGGGCTTGGGTCCTACAATGAGCAGTTCTTC. Protein product: CASSLGTGLGSYNEQFF.